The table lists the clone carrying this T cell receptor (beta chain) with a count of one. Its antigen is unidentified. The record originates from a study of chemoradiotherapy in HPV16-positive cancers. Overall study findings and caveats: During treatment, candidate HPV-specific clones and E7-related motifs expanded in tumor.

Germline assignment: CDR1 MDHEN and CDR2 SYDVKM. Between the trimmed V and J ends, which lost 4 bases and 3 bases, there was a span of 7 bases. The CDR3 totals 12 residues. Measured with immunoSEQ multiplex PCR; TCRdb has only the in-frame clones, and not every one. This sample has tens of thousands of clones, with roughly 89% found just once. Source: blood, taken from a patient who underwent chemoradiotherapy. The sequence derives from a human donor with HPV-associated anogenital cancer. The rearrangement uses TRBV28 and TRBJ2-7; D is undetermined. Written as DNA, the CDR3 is TGTGCCAGCAGTTCCACCAGCTACGAGCAGTACGTC. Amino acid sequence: CASSSTSYEQYV.